The clone carrying this T cell receptor (beta chain) has a handful of counts. The investigators amplified TCR beta CDR3 regions from RNA transcripts. With the HTBI primer set, the TCR CDR3 went through a first round of RT-PCR. TCRdb reanalysed the multiplex PCR reads using MiXCR and keeps one entry per CDR3 protein. The table lists 500,000 to 600,000 distinct CDR3 sequences, 16% of them singletons. The source of the sample is a study of T cells in Graves' hyperthyroidism and ophthalmopathy. V was cut by 3 bases and J by 6 bases, with 9 bases left in between. CDR3 length: 12 amino acids. CDR1 and CDR2 (germline): WNHNN, SYGVQD (reference sequence).

The V and J genes are TRBV10-1 and TRBJ2-7; no clear D gene. Sequencing used blood. The TCR comes from a woman under 30 with Graves' hyperthyroidism. The CDR3 here is CASSDFQTEQYF. CDR3 nucleotides: TGCGCCAGCAGTGATTTCCAGACCGAGCAGTACTTC.